The subject of this entry is one T cell receptor (beta chain). Its target is not known. Other DNA sequences within the sample encode an identical CDR3. Positive CCR7 selection of CD45RO-negative cells yielded the naive CD8 cells, and terminally differentiated effector memory CD45RA+ cells were excluded. This specimen belongs to a study of shared clonotypes between healthy human individuals. Study overall: Each donor's CD8 memory used one plate, CD8 naive two, each CD4 subset three.

General study findings and limits: Naive subsets, compared against memory subsets, generally had larger estimated richness values.

Libraries were prepared by immunoSEQ multiplex PCR; TCRdb keeps only in-frame clonotypes and omits some of them. The sample holds 550,000 to 750,000 clones, 92% seen once. The V gene lost 2 bases and the J gene lost 5 bases, with 7 bases spanning the gap. CDR1 and CDR2 from the germline V gene are MNHEY and SVGAGI. The CDR3 has 13 amino acids. The TCR sequence derives from a young man in good health. The rearrangement links TRBV6-5 to TRBJ2-1; TRBD1 or TRBD2 may be the D gene (5 bases each). The sample was naive CD8+ T cells sorted from blood. CDR3 in amino acids: CASSYGGNNEQFF. As DNA, the CDR3 is TGTGCCAGCAGTTACGGGGGTAACAATGAGCAGTTCTTC.